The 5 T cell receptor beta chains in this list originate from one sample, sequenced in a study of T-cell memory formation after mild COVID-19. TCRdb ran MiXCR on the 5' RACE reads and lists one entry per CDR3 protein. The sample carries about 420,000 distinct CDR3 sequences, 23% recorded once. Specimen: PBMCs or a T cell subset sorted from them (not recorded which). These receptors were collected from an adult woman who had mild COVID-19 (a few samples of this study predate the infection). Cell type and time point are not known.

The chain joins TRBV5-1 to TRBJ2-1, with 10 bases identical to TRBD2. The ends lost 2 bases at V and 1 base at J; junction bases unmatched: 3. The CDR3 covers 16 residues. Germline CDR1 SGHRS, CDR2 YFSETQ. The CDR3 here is CASSFTSGMSYNEQFF. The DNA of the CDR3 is TGCGCCAGCAGCTTTACTAGCGGGATGTCCTACAATGAGCAGTTCTTC.

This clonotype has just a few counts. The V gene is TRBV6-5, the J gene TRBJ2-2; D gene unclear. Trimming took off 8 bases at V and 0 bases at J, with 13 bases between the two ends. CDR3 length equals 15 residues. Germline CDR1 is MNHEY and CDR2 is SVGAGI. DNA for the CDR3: TGTGCCAGCCGTATTCAGAGCGCGAACACCGGGGAGCTGTTTTTT. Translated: CASRIQSANTGELFF.

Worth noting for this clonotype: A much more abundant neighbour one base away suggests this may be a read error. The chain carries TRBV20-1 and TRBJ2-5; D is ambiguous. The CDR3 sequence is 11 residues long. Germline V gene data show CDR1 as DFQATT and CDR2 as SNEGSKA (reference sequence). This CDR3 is CSARVAETKYF. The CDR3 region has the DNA TGCAGTGCTAGAGTGGCAGAGACCAAGTACTTC.

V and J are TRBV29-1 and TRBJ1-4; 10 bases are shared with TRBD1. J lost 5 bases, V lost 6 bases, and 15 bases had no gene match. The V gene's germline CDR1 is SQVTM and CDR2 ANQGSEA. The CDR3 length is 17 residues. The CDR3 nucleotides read TGCAGCGTGAGGGACAGGGGACTCAATTTGGTCAATGAAAAACTGTTTTTT. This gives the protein CSVRDRGLNLVNEKLFF.

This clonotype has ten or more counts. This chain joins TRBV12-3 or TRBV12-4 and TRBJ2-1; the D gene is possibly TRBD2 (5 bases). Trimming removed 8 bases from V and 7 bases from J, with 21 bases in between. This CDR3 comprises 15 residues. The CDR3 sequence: CASRSTGMRGNEQFF. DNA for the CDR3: TGTGCCAGCCGAAGCACGGGGATGCGCGGGAATGAGCAGTTCTTC.